Listed here are 11 T cell receptor beta chains from one sample, sequenced in a study of control samples from healthy donors and cancer patients. The assay was immunoSEQ multiplex PCR, and TCRdb's table has in-frame clones only and misses some. The sample includes 150,000 to 200,000 clones. Sequenced material: blood. These receptors came from a woman aged 25 to 45 in good health.

J is TRBJ1-2 and V is TRBV6-4, with 7 bases fitting TRBD1. V lost 6 bases and J lost 7; bases outside the gene matches: 8. The germline V gene has CDR1 MRHNA and CDR2 SNTAGT. This CDR3 contains 13 residues. The CDR3 loop is CASSPDRSTGYTF. In nucleotides, the CDR3 is TGTGCCAGCAGCCCGGACAGGTCAACTGGCTACACCTTC.

The rearrangement links TRBV12-5 to TRBJ1-1; D uncertain. CDR3 length: 17 residues. Trimming pared 0 bases from V and 1 base from J, leaving 15 bases between. Looked up from germline, CDR1 is LGHNT and CDR2 is FRNRAP. This CDR3 reads CASGLVLGRRRNTEAFF. CDR3 nucleotides: TGTGCTAGTGGTTTGGTACTTGGCAGAAGGAGGAACACTGAAGCTTTCTTT.

The chain has TRBV5-1 and TRBJ2-1, with D possibly TRBD1 on 7 matching bases. The V end was cut by 0 bases, the J end by 7 bases, with 11 bases between. In germline, CDR1 is SGHRS, CDR2 YFSETQ. The CDR3 runs 14 residues. The CDR3 spells CASSLEGAGNEQFF. CDR3 DNA sequence: TGCGCCAGCAGCTTGGAGGGGGCGGGGAATGAGCAGTTCTTC.

J is TRBJ2-1 and V is TRBV2; no clear D. CDR1 and CDR2 from the germline V gene are SNHLY and FYNNEI. The ends were cut back, 1 base at V and 9 bases at J, with 16 bases in the middle. The CDR3 loop spans 15 amino acids. The CDR3 bases are TGTGCCAGCAGTGAAGAAGGGATCCCAATTGGTGAGCAGTTCTTC. This translates into CASSEEGIPIGEQFF.

This sequence joins TRBV9 and TRBJ2-2, with TRBD2 matching over 8 bases. This CDR3 has 17 amino acids. Germline loops: CDR1 SGDLS, CDR2 YYNGEE. V gave up 2 bases and J gave up 5 bases; unmatched junction bases: 11. The CDR3 loop reads CASSVSSGGLRTGELFF. In DNA, the CDR3 is TGTGCCAGCAGCGTTTCCTCGGGGGGGCTGAGGACCGGGGAGCTGTTTTTT.

The chain joins TRBV18 to TRBJ2-7; the D gene is possibly TRBD2 (7 bases). V was pared by 1 base and J by 3 bases, with 16 bases between. This CDR3 comprises 16 residues. CDR1 and CDR2 (germline): KGHSH, LQKENI. CDR3: CASSPLVGGLNYEQYF. CDR3 sequence (DNA): TGTGCCAGCTCACCACTTGTGGGGGGGCTTAACTACGAGCAGTACTTC.

The V and J genes are TRBV9 and TRBJ2-3; no reliable D call. The CDR3 consists of 12 residues. Germline V gives CDR1 SGDLS, CDR2 YYNGEE. Trimming left V 3 bases short and J 2 bases short, with 4 bases between. CDR3 DNA: TGTGCCAGCAGCGGCGACACAGATACGCAGTATTTT. Translation: CASSGDTDTQYF.

J is TRBJ1-5 and V is TRBV6-5; D is perhaps TRBD1 (5 bases). Germline V CDR1 and CDR2: MNHEY, SVGAGI. This CDR3 region has 15 residues. V was cut by 1 base and J by 5 bases, with 12 bases left in between. CDR3 coding DNA: TGTGCCAGCAGTTACTACCGGGGGTGGGATCAGCCCCAGCATTTT. This encodes CASSYYRGWDQPQHF.

CDR3 in DNA: TGTGCCAGTAGTATTTACGGGGCGTCGGGGGATACGCAGTATTTT. This gives the protein CASSIYGASGDTQYF. The chain has TRBV19 and TRBJ2-3, with D perhaps TRBD1 or TRBD2 (5 bases each). From germline, CDR1 is LNHDA and CDR2 SQIVND (reference sequence). Trimming took off 3 bases at V and 6 bases at J, with 16 bases between the two ends. The length of the CDR3 is 15 residues.

This chain uses TRBV7-2 with TRBJ1-2, with D perhaps matching TRBD1 (5 bases). The CDR3 has 14 residues. V lost 2 bases to trimming and J lost 2 bases, with 9 bases between them. The V gene's germline CDR1 is SGHTA and CDR2 FQGNSA. This CDR3 reads CASSLWEGNYGYTF. CDR3 coding DNA: TGTGCCAGCAGCTTATGGGAGGGGAACTATGGCTACACCTTC.

The chain recombines TRBV2 with TRBJ2-7; TRBD1 or TRBD2 may be the D gene (5 bases each). V dropped 8 bases and J dropped 4 bases, with 15 bases sitting between them. Germline CDR1 is SNHLY and CDR2 is FYNNEI. This CDR3 is 13 amino acids long. The CDR3 here is CASLGAEGYEQYF. The CDR3 nucleotides are TGTGCCAGCCTCGGAGCCGAGGGGTACGAGCAGTACTTC.